A single sample gave rise to the 30 T cell receptor beta chains below, sequenced in a study of blood T cells in healthy people across ages. With a J-beta primer mix and a sample-barcoded 5' primer, a second PCR ran roughly 6 to 11 cycles. TCRdb reprocessed the 5' RACE reads via MiXCR and lists one record per CDR3 protein. The data hold approximately 880,000 distinct CDR3 sequences, with 45% to 50% observed a single time. Specimen: blood. The receptors were gathered from a man in his thirties or forties in good health.

This chain links TRBV6-2 or TRBV6-3 with TRBJ1-2, with 9 bases matching TRBD1. V trimming: 7 bases; J trimming: 6 bases; junction bases outside the gene matches: 9. CDR3 length: 14 residues. CDR1 and CDR2 (germline): MNHEY, SVGEGT. CDR3 DNA: TGTGCCAGCAACCGGGACAGGGTTGAAGATGGCTACACCTTC. Its translation: CASNRDRVEDGYTF.

The chain joins TRBV20-1 to TRBJ2-3; 14 nucleotides agree with TRBD2. Germline CDR1 and CDR2: DFQATT and SNEGSKA (reference sequence). V shed 4 bases, J shed 2 bases, and the junction held 5 bases outside the gene matches. The CDR3 has 16 amino acids. The CDR3 region is CSAKGLAGALTDTQYF. CDR3 DNA: TGCAGTGCTAAGGGACTAGCGGGGGCCCTCACAGATACGCAGTATTTT.

This chain joins TRBV7-6 and TRBJ2-1; 9 bases are a match to TRBD1. Germline CDR1 is SGHVS and CDR2 is FNYEAQ. The CDR3 spans 16 residues. V lost 5 bases and J lost 9; bases outside the gene matches: 14. As DNA, the CDR3 is TGTGCCAGCAGCACTCCGTATAAAAACAGGGGGCTTGAGCAGTTCTTC. Protein product: CASSTPYKNRGLEQFF.

This clonotype was observed a handful of times. The V and J genes are TRBV14 and TRBJ1-2; possibly TRBD1 for D (6 bases). This CDR3 is 16 amino acids long. Per germline, CDR1 SGHDN and CDR2 FVKESK. Trimming took 4 bases from V and 8 from J, leaving 23 bases between them. CDR3 coding DNA: TGTGCCAGCAGCCCCCCCCCGACAGGTCGGATAGGGGGCTACACCTTC. Its protein product is CASSPPPTGRIGGYTF.

This clonotype was counted between two and nine times. The J gene is TRBJ1-5, the V gene TRBV2; tentative D call: TRBD1 (6 bases). The V and J ends lost 3 bases and 7 bases respectively, with 13 bases between them. The V gene's germline CDR1 is SNHLY and CDR2 FYNNEI. The CDR3 is 14 amino acids. The chain's CDR3 is CASSDYRAGQPQHF. The CDR3 region has the DNA TGTGCCAGCAGTGATTACAGGGCGGGACAGCCCCAGCATTTT.

The chain joins TRBV7-2 to TRBJ2-5; D is unresolved. The V gene lost 1 base and the J gene lost 7 bases, with 10 bases spanning the gap. The CDR3 consists of 13 residues. CDR1 is SGHTA and CDR2 is FQGNSA in the germline V gene. CDR3 sequence reads: CASSLGVDVTQYF. CDR3 nucleotides: TGTGCCAGCAGCTTAGGGGTTGACGTGACCCAGTACTTC.

The chain links TRBV7-2 to TRBJ2-1, with 7 nucleotides matching TRBD2. The CDR3 covers 15 residues. Germline V CDR1 and CDR2: SGHTA, FQGNSA. V shed 5 bases and J 7 bases; nucleotides not matched to a gene: 11. The CDR3 loop reads CASSIGLGPPNEQFF. Here the CDR3 DNA reads TGTGCCAGCAGCATCGGACTAGGCCCCCCGAATGAGCAGTTCTTC. Complete variable domain (other parts from reference TRBV7-2 and TRBJ2-1): GAGVSQSPSNKVTEKGKDVELRCDPISGHTALYWYRQSLGQGLEFLIYFQGNSAPDKSGLPSDRFSAERTGGSVSTLTIQRTQQEDSAVYLCASSIGLGPPNEQFFGPGTRLTVL.

About this clonotype: This may be a read error: a much more frequent sequence differs by one nucleotide. The chain employs TRBV4-3 and TRBJ2-5; TRBD1 aligns across 7 bases. The DNA end is more similar to TRBJ2-1, so the J call may be wrong. Germline V gives CDR1 LGHNA, CDR2 YSLEER. The CDR3 length is 16 residues. This CDR3 is CASSQDLARGKETQFF. In DNA form, the CDR3 reads TGCGCCAGCAGCCAAGATCTTGCCAGGGGGAAAGAGACCCAGTTCTTC.

This clonotype was observed at least ten times. The chain links TRBV9 to TRBJ2-1; 7 nucleotides line up with TRBD1. The length of the CDR3 is 15 residues. V shed 3 bases, J shed 2 bases, and the junction held 5 bases outside the gene matches. Germline V gives CDR1 SGDLS, CDR2 YYNGEE. The CDR3 DNA reads TGTGCCAGCAGCGCTACAGGGGCGCCCTACAATGAGCAGTTCTTC. Its translation: CASSATGAPYNEQFF. Looking up the rest from reference TRBV9 and TRBJ2-1 gives the full variable domain: DSGVTQTPKHLITATGQRVTLRCSPRSGDLSVYWYQQSLDQGLQFLIQYYNGEERAKGNILERFSAQQFPDLHSELNLSSLELGDSALYFCASSATGAPYNEQFFGPGTRLTVL.

The chain links TRBV6-6 to TRBJ1-5, with D perhaps matching TRBD1 (6 bases). The ends were cut back, 6 bases at V and 3 bases at J, with 9 bases in the middle. This CDR3 has 13 residues. Per the germline V gene, CDR1 is MNHNY and CDR2 is SVGAGI (reference sequence). CDR3 sequence reads: CASRDRNNQPQHF. CDR3 DNA: TGTGCCAGCAGAGACAGGAACAATCAGCCCCAGCATTTT.

This clonotype turned up a few times. The gene calls are TRBV3-1 and TRBJ2-5; 16 bases are shared with TRBD2. In germline, CDR1 is LGHDT, CDR2 YNNKEL (reference sequence). The CDR3 has 20 residues. Germline trimming cut 3 bases from V and 6 bases from J; bases unmatched to any gene: 16. This chain's CDR3 is CASSHTTGTSGGAFRKTQYF. The CDR3 coding sequence is TGTGCCAGCAGCCACACGACCGGGACTAGCGGGGGGGCCTTCCGAAAGACCCAGTACTTC.

This clonotype was seen more than once but under ten times. The V call is TRBV28, the J call TRBJ2-1; TRBD2 might be the D (7 bases). Trimming pared 6 bases from V and 1 base from J, leaving 16 bases between. The germline CDR1 and CDR2 sequences are MDHEN and SYDVKM. The CDR3 sequence is 16 residues long. This chain's CDR3 is CASSNYRGASYNEQFF. The CDR3 DNA follows: TGTGCCAGCAGCAACTACCGGGGGGCATCCTACAATGAGCAGTTCTTC.

This clonotype was observed many times. The chain has TRBV11-2 and TRBJ2-7; D not resolved. Germline V gene lookup returns CDR1 SGHAT and CDR2 FQNNGV. Between the trimmed V and J ends, which lost 1 base and 2 bases, there was a span of 6 bases. CDR3 length: 13 residues. The CDR3, as DNA: TGTGCCAGCAGCTTAGCGGTTACCTACGAGCAGTACTTC. This encodes CASSLAVTYEQYF.

V and J are TRBV5-1 and TRBJ2-1; possibly TRBD1 or TRBD2 for D (5 bases each). V gave up 0 bases and J gave up 8 bases, with 12 bases separating them. CDR1 SGHRS and CDR2 YFSETQ come from the germline V gene. The CDR3 spans 14 residues. The CDR3 DNA is TGCGCCAGCAGCTTGGATACAGGAGGCGATGAGCAGTTCTTC. It encodes CASSLDTGGDEQFF. The full variable domain, in which reference TRBV5-1 and TRBJ2-1 provide the parts outside the CDR3, is KAGVTQTPRYLIKTRGQQVTLSCSPISGHRSVSWYQQTPGQGLQFLFEYFSETQRNKGNFPGRFSGRQFSNSRSEMNVSTLELGDSALYLCASSLDTGGDEQFFGPGTRLTVL.

In its sample, this clonotype was seen a few times. The V gene is TRBV12-3 or TRBV12-4, the J gene TRBJ1-1; D perhaps matches TRBD1 (5 bases). The V end lost 3 bases, the J end lost 5 bases, and 13 bases lay between the germline ends. This CDR3 region has 14 residues. Here the CDR3 DNA reads TGTGCCAGCAGTTTCGTGGGGGTTTTAACTGAAGCTTTCTTT. Residues: CASSFVGVLTEAFF.

The genes are TRBV6-2 or TRBV6-3 and TRBJ2-2; D is uncertain. The CDR3 has 14 residues. CDR1 MNHEY and CDR2 SVGEGT come from the germline V gene. Trimming took 4 bases from V and 4 from J, leaving 10 bases between them. The CDR3 protein is CASSLTDGTGELFF. CDR3 nucleotides: TGTGCCAGCAGTTTGACTGACGGCACCGGGGAGCTGTTTTTT.

A few counts support this clonotype. The CDR3 sequence is CASTISGGAFNEQFF. As DNA, the CDR3 is TGTGCCAGCACCATAAGCGGGGGGGCCTTCAATGAGCAGTTCTTC. This chain connects TRBV28 to TRBJ2-1, with 10 bases that match TRBD2. The V segment lost 7 bases and the J segment 6 bases; nucleotides outside the gene matches: 9. The CDR3 contains 15 residues. The V gene's germline CDR1 is MDHEN and CDR2 SYDVKM.

CDR3 coding DNA: TGTGCCAGCAGCCAGGGACAAGGGGGTAATTCACCCCTCCACTTT. It translates to CASSQGQGGNSPLHF. This chain links TRBV3-1 with TRBJ1-6; D may be TRBD1 (6 bases). The CDR3 is 15 residues long. CDR1 LGHDT and CDR2 YNNKEL come from the germline V gene (reference sequence). V was cut by 3 bases and J by 6 bases, with 12 bases left in between.

V is TRBV4-2 and J is TRBJ2-7; 10 bases agree with TRBD1. The germline CDR1 and CDR2 sequences are LGHNA and YNFKEQ. This CDR3 comprises 15 residues. After removal of 8 bases from V and 7 bases from J, the junction contained 14 bases not matched to a gene. The CDR3 here is CASHTGGTGVHEQYF. DNA for the CDR3: TGTGCCAGCCACACGGGCGGGACAGGGGTTCATGAGCAGTACTTC.

The rearrangement joins TRBV18 to TRBJ2-7, with D perhaps being TRBD1 or TRBD2 (5 bases each). CDR3 size: 16 residues. Germline V CDR1 and CDR2: KGHSH, LQKENI. V lost 2 bases and J 4 bases, leaving 18 bases between the germline ends. The CDR3 loop is CASSPLNGTDLYEQYF. CDR3 nucleotides: TGTGCCAGCTCACCATTGAACGGGACGGACTTGTACGAGCAGTACTTC. Full variable domain (outside the CDR3, taken from reference TRBV18 and TRBJ2-7): NAGVMQNPRHLVRRRGQEARLRCSPMKGHSHVYWYRQLPEEGLKFMVYLQKENIIDESGMPKERFSAEFPKEGPSILRIQQVVRGDSAAYFCASSPLNGTDLYEQYFGPGTRLTVT.

Only a few counts were recorded for this clonotype. The rearrangement joins TRBV6-1 to TRBJ2-3; weak D call: TRBD2 (5 bases). V shed 7 bases and J shed 2 bases, with 7 bases lying between them. The CDR3 spans 12 residues. Germline V gene data show CDR1 as MNHNS and CDR2 as SASEGT. The CDR3 here is CASTGDTDTQYF. CDR3 nucleotide sequence: TGTGCCAGCACCGGGGACACAGATACGCAGTATTTT.

A word on this clonotype: The DNA is omitted, as the CDR3 cannot be located on it reliably, and the CDR3 follows TCRdb's listing. This chain uses TRBV4-1 with TRBJ2-7; the table gives TRBD1 as D, unverified against the DNA. Germline-derived CDR1 and CDR2 are MGHRA and YSYEKL. The CDR3 spans 16 residues, counting both ends. CDR3: CASSHPSGQGSYEQYF.

The rearrangement links TRBV13 to TRBJ2-6; D ambiguous. CDR1 and CDR2 (germline): PRHDT, FYEKMQ (reference sequence). V was shortened by 2 bases and J by 0 bases, with 11 bases between the two germline ends. This CDR3 has 17 amino acids. The CDR3 region has the DNA TGTGCCAGCAGCTTACGACGTACCAACTCTGGGGCCAACGTCCTGACTTTC. The encoded protein is CASSLRRTNSGANVLTF.

V gene TRBV20-1 combines with J gene TRBJ1-6; the D gene is possibly TRBD1 (6 bases). CDR3 length: 16 amino acids. With 0 bases removed from V and 13 bases from J, the gap between germline ends came to 22 bases. The germline V gene encodes CDR1 DFQATT and CDR2 SNEGSKA (reference sequence). CDR3 sequence: CSARETTGGGAAPLHF. The CDR3 nucleotides read TGCAGTGCTAGAGAGACTACGGGAGGGGGGGCTGCGCCCCTCCACTTT.

In regard to this clonotype: A read error may account for a junction end that differs from germline. The rearrangement links TRBV6-6 to TRBJ1-4, with TRBD1 as a possible D gene (5 bases). The CDR3 loop spans 15 amino acids. The germline CDR1 and CDR2 sequences are MNHNY and SVGAGI (reference sequence). For the CDR3, the DNA is TGTGCCAGCAGTTACTTACAGGCAACTAATGGAAAACTGTTTTTT. This translates into CASSYLQATNGKLFF.

This clonotype appeared a few times. The rearrangement uses TRBV7-9 and TRBJ1-2, with a tentative D call TRBD1 (6 bases). The CDR3 length is 14 residues. Germline V gene sequence: CDR1 SEHNR, CDR2 FQNEAQ (reference sequence). Trimming took off 2 bases at V and 8 bases at J, with 15 bases between the two ends. The CDR3 loop is CASSLRGADVGYTF. CDR3 sequence (DNA): TGTGCCAGCAGCTTACGGGGGGCCGACGTCGGCTACACCTTC.

The rearrangement links TRBV24-1 to TRBJ2-1, with D perhaps matching TRBD1 (6 bases). The CDR3 covers 14 residues. Germline CDR1 KGHDR, CDR2 SFDVKD. V was pared by 4 bases and J by 4 bases, with 10 bases between. The CDR3 nucleotides are TGTGCCACCAGTGAGGGACAAGGGTACAATGAGCAGTTCTTC. This sequence encodes CATSEGQGYNEQFF.

The chain carries TRBV5-1 and TRBJ2-3; 7 positions agree with TRBD1. There are 15 residues in the CDR3. Germline values: CDR1 SGHRS, CDR2 YFSETQ. With V trimmed by 4 bases and J by 1 base, 6 bases remained unmatched. The CDR3 reads CASSEVGTGTDTQYF. The DNA for the CDR3 is TGCGCCAGCAGCGAGGTTGGGACAGGCACAGATACGCAGTATTTT. The variable domain in full, completed from reference TRBV5-1 and TRBJ2-3, reads KAGVTQTPRYLIKTRGQQVTLSCSPISGHRSVSWYQQTPGQGLQFLFEYFSETQRNKGNFPGRFSGRQFSNSRSEMNVSTLELGDSALYLCASSEVGTGTDTQYFGPGTRLTVL.

The chain couples TRBV12-3 or TRBV12-4 to TRBJ2-7; the D gene is possibly TRBD2 (6 bases). The CDR3 runs 14 residues. Deletions cut 3 bases from V and 0 bases from J, with 9 bases between. The CDR3, as DNA: TGTGCCAGCAGTTTGAGACTAGACTCCTACGAGCAGTACTTC. Its translation: CASSLRLDSYEQYF.

This clonotype was found a few times. The J gene is TRBJ2-7, the V gene TRBV3-1; TRBD1 might be the D (6 bases). Germline V CDR1 and CDR2: LGHDT, YNNKEL (reference sequence). V was shortened by 3 bases and J by 0 bases, with 15 bases between the two germline ends. CDR3 length: 16 amino acids. CDR3: CASSHRDRLPSYEQYF. The CDR3 DNA sequence: TGTGCCAGCAGCCACCGCGACAGGCTACCCTCCTACGAGCAGTACTTC.